These 5 T cell receptor beta chains share one sample of origin, sequenced in a study of Ad26.COV2.S vaccination and SARS-CoV-2 variants. Some clones are missing from TCRdb's copy, which holds only in-frame ones; the method was immunoSEQ multiplex PCR. The repertoire consists of around 300,000 clones, with about 89% occurring once and the leading ten covering approximately 4.5%. Treatment described: roughly 20 received Ad26.COV2.S at low or high dose, single or two shots; roughly 5 received placebo; per-sample allocation not given. The samples date from day 63 after the first vaccine or placebo injection. Here the sequenced sample was peripheral blood, taken in a trial of Ad26.COV2.S vaccine versus placebo. These receptor sequences come from a person aged 18 to 65 who received the Ad26.COV2.S COVID-19 vaccine or a placebo.

The rearrangement links TRBV28 to TRBJ1-4; TRBD1 aligns across 8 bases. Unmatched junction bases numbered 12, after V lost 6 bases and J lost 9 bases. This CDR3 is built from 15 residues. Germline CDR1 reads MDHEN; CDR2 reads SYDVKM. The CDR3 coding sequence is TGTGCCAGCAGACGACAGGGGCGGGAGAGGAAAAAACTGTTTTTT. Its protein product is CASRRQGRERKKLFF.

This chain connects TRBV24-1 to TRBJ2-3; D gene unclear. Germline values: CDR1 KGHDR, CDR2 SFDVKD. V dropped 4 bases and J dropped 3 bases, with 7 bases sitting between them. The CDR3 has 13 amino acids. The CDR3 reads CATSEGGTDTQYF. The CDR3, as DNA: TGTGCCACCAGTGAGGGTGGGACAGATACGCAGTATTTT.

This chain uses TRBV24-1 with TRBJ2-1; D possibly uses TRBD1 or TRBD2 (7 bases each). Looked up from germline, CDR1 is KGHDR and CDR2 is SFDVKD. The CDR3 has 14 amino acids. The V and J ends lost 6 bases and 6 bases respectively, with 14 bases between them. The CDR3 nucleotides are TGTGCCACCAGTAGAGGGGGCGGGGGCAATGAGCAGTTCTTC. It is translated as CATSRGGGGNEQFF.

This chain joins TRBV2 and TRBJ1-6; D unclear. The ends were cut back, 8 bases at V and 7 bases at J, with 12 bases in the middle. CDR3 length: 13 residues. Germline CDR1 and CDR2: SNHLY and FYNNEI. The DNA of the CDR3 is TGTGCCAGCGCCATTCAGTGGAATTCACCCCTCCACTTT. Protein product: CASAIQWNSPLHF.

V is TRBV9 and J is TRBJ2-3; 7 nucleotides match TRBD1. The CDR3 has 14 residues. Unmatched junction bases numbered 2, after V lost 4 bases and J lost 0 bases. Looked up from germline, CDR1 is SGDLS and CDR2 is YYNGEE. The CDR3 loop is CASSSTGSTDTQYF. CDR3 coding DNA: TGTGCCAGCAGCTCGACAGGGAGCACAGATACGCAGTATTTT.